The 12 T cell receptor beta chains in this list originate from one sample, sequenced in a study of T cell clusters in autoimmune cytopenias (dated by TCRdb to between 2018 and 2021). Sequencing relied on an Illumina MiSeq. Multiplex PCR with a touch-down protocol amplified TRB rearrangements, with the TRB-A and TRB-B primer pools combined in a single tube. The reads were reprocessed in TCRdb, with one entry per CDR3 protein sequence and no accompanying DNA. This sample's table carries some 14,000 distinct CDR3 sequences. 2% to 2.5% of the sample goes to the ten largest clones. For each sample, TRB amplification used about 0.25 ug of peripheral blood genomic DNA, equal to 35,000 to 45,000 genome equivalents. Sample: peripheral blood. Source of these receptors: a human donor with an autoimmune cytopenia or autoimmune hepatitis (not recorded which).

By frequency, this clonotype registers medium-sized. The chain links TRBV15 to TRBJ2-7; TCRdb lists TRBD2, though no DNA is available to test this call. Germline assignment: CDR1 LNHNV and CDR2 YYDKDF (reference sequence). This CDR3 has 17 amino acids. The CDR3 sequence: CATSLASGSGRAYEQYF. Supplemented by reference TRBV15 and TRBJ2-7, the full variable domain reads DAMVIQNPRYQVTQFGKPVTLSCSQTLNHNVMYWYQQKSSQAPKLLFHYYDKDFNNEADTPDNFQSRRPNTSFCFLDIRSPGLGDTAMYLCATSLASGSGRAYEQYFGPGTRLTVT.

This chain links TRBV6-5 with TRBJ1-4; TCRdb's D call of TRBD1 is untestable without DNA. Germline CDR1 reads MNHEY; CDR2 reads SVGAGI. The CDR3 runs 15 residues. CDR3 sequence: CASRDRRYSGEKLFF.

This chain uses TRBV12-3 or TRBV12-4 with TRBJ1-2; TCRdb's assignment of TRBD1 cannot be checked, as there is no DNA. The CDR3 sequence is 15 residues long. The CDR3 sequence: CASSLGGQGAFGYTF.

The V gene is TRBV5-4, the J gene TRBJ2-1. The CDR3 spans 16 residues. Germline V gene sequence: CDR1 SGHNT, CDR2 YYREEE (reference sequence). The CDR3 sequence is CASSSKGILLLVEQFF.

CDR3 in amino acids: CAIRGQGTDTQYF. J is TRBJ2-3 and V is TRBV10-3; TCRdb's D gene call, TRBD1, goes unchecked for lack of DNA. The CDR3 covers 13 residues. Germline CDR1 reads ENHRY; CDR2 reads SYGVKD.

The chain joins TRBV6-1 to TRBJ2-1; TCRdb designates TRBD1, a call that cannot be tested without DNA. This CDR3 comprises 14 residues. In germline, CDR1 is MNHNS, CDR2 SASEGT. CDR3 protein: CASRFFRGHDEQFF.

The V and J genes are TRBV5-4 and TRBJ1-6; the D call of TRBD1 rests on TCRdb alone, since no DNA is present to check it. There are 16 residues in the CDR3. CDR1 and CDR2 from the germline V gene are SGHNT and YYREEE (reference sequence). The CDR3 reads CASSLEGGSGGSPLHF.

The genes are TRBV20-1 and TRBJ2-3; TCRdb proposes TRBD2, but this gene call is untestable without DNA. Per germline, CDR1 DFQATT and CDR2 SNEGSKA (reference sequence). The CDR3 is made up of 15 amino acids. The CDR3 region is CSARPLAGRRDTQYF.

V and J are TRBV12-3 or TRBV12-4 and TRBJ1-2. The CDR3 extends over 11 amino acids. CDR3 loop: CASSSGFGYTF.

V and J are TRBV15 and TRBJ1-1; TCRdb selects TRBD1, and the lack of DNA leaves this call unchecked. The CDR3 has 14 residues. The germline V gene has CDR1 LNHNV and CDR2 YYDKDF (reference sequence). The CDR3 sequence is CATSLGGMNTEAFF.

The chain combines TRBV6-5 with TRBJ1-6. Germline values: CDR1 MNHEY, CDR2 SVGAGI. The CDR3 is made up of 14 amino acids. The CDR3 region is CASSLDRIYSPLHF.

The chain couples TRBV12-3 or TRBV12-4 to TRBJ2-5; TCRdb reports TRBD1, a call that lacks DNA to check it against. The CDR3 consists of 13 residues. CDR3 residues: CASSHRGRETQYF.